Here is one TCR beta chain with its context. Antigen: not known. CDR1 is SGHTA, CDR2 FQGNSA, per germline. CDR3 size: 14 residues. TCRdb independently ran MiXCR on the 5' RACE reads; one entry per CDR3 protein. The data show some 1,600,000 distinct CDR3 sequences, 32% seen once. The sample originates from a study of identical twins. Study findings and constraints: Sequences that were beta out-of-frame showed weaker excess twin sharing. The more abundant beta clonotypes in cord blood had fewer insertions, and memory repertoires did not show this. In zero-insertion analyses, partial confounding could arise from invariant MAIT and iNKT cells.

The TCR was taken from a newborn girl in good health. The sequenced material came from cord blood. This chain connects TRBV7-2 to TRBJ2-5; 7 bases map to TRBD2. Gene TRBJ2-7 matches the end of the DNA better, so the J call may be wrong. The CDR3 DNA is TGTGCCAGCAGCTTAACGGGAGGCCCACCCGAGCAGTACTTC. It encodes CASSLTGGPPEQYF.